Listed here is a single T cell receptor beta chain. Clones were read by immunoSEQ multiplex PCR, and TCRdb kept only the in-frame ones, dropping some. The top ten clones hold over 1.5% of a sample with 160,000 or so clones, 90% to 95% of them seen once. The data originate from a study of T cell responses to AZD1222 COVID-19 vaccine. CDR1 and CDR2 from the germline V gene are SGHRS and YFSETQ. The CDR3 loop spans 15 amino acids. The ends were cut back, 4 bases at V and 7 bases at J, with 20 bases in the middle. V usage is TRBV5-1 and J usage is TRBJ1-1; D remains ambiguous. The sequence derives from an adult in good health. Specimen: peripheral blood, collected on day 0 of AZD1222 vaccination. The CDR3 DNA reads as TGCGCCAGCAGCGTAGACCCAGATAGGAGAGTTGAAGCTTTCTTT. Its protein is CASSVDPDRRVEAFF. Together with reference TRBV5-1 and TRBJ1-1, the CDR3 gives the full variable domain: KAGVTQTPRYLIKTRGQQVTLSCSPISGHRSVSWYQQTPGQGLQFLFEYFSETQRNKGNFPGRFSGRQFSNSRSEMNVSTLELGDSALYLCASSVDPDRRVEAFFGQGTRLTVV.